The 17 T cell receptor beta chains reported below all come from one sample, sequenced in a study of CXCR3-negative and CXCR3-positive naive CD8 T cells. Libraries were UMI-labeled 5' RACE TRB cDNA. TCRdb reprocessed the 5' RACE reads and stores each CDR3 protein as one record, lacking DNA. This sample's table reports 45,000 to 60,000 distinct CDR3 sequences. Sequencing was done on a sample of naive CXCR3- CD8+ T cells from blood. The subset: CD45RO-CCR7+CD27+CD95- naive CD8+ T cells lacking CXCR3 (TNR3-). Receptors were obtained from a human donor in good health. Some clones in this sample may be carry-over from other donors' samples.

The chain couples TRBV3-1 to TRBJ1-1; with no DNA, the TCRdb D assignment of TRBD1 cannot be verified. Germline CDR1 LGHDT, CDR2 YNNKEL (reference sequence). The CDR3 loop spans 13 amino acids. The CDR3 reads CASSQGRQSGAFF.

The V call is TRBV28, the J call TRBJ2-3; TCRdb calls TRBD2, which cannot be checked without DNA. The CDR3 loop spans 16 amino acids. The germline CDR1 and CDR2 sequences are MDHEN and SYDVKM. The CDR3 is CASSFSSGDNTDTQYF.

The genes are TRBV7-9 and TRBJ1-2. The CDR3 loop spans 14 amino acids. Germline lookup yields CDR1 SEHNR and CDR2 FQNEAQ (reference sequence). CDR3 sequence reads: CASSFDQNQDGYTF.

The V gene is TRBV7-9, the J gene TRBJ2-7; the TCRdb call, TRBD2, lacks DNA for checking. The CDR3 loop spans 16 amino acids. In germline, CDR1 is SEHNR, CDR2 FQNEAQ (reference sequence). Here the CDR3 reads CASSLSSGVFSYEQYF.

The chain recombines TRBV4-3 with TRBJ1-4; the TRBD1 assignment by TCRdb is unverifiable without DNA. The CDR3 covers 16 residues. Germline V gene sequence: CDR1 LGHNA, CDR2 YSLEER. The CDR3 region is CASSQDRQGSNEKLFF.

The chain couples TRBV11-2 to TRBJ2-1; TCRdb calls TRBD2, which cannot be checked without DNA. The CDR3 extends over 16 amino acids. Germline assignment: CDR1 SGHAT and CDR2 FQNNGV. CDR3 residues: CASSFWYGGRDNEQFF.

The chain couples TRBV12-3 or TRBV12-4 to TRBJ2-4; TCRdb gives TRBD2 as the D gene, but with no DNA this cannot be confirmed. This CDR3 region has 19 residues. CDR3 sequence reads: CASSLAQRGGPLRGNIQYF.

The chain has TRBV11-3 and TRBJ1-4; TCRdb's D gene call, TRBD1, goes unchecked for lack of DNA. The CDR3 runs 17 residues. Germline CDR1 is SGHNT and CDR2 is YENEEA. CDR3 sequence reads: CASSLGQGALTNEKLFF.

The chain employs TRBV6-1 and TRBJ2-1. This CDR3 has 14 amino acids. Germline V gene data show CDR1 as MNHNS and CDR2 as SASEGT. The CDR3 loop is CASSEVGGYNEQFF.

The genes are TRBV20-1 and TRBJ2-1; checking the TCRdb D call of TRBD1 is not possible without DNA. CDR3 length: 14 amino acids. CDR1 DFQATT and CDR2 SNEGSKA come from the germline V gene (reference sequence). The chain's CDR3 is CSARGQEHHNEQFF.

The chain combines TRBV3-1 with TRBJ1-2. CDR3 length equals 15 residues. The germline gives CDR1 LGHDT, CDR2 YNNKEL (reference sequence). CDR3 amino acids: CASSQAPGEGYGYTF.

This chain links TRBV7-9 with TRBJ2-7; TCRdb designates TRBD1, a call that cannot be tested without DNA. In germline, CDR1 is SEHNR, CDR2 FQNEAQ (reference sequence). The length of the CDR3 is 14 residues. The CDR3 protein is CASISGAGSYEQYF.

The chain has TRBV12-3 or TRBV12-4 and TRBJ2-7; the D call of TRBD1 rests on TCRdb alone, since no DNA is present to check it. The CDR3 extends over 13 amino acids. Here the CDR3 reads CASSPTTGWEQYF.

V usage is TRBV10-3 and J usage is TRBJ2-7; TCRdb returns TRBD1, unconfirmable since there is no DNA. This CDR3 is built from 13 residues. CDR1 ENHRY and CDR2 SYGVKD come from the germline V gene. The CDR3 sequence: CASAQGLPYEQYF.

This rearrangement joins TRBV6-4 to TRBJ2-1; TCRdb outputs TRBD1, but without DNA this stays unchecked. Germline values: CDR1 MRHNA, CDR2 SNTAGT. CDR3 length: 13 residues. The CDR3 reads CASSDRDNNEQFF.

The gene calls are TRBV28 and TRBJ2-7. CDR1 is MDHEN and CDR2 is SYDVKM in the germline V gene. The CDR3 extends over 13 amino acids. This chain's CDR3 is CASSFVEYYEQYF.

The chain is built from TRBV6-2 or TRBV6-3 and TRBJ2-7; TCRdb indicates TRBD2, and absent DNA this call remains unverified. CDR1 MNHEY and CDR2 SVGEGT come from the germline V gene. This CDR3 is built from 15 residues. CDR3 in amino acids: CATDPGTSVPYEQYF.